What follows are 14 T cell receptor beta chains derived from one specimen sequenced in a study of blood T cell repertoires in COVID-19. TCRdb's table, derived via immunoSEQ multiplex PCR, lists solely in-frame clones and lacks some. The repertoire holds roughly 200,000 clones, with about 88% as singletons. The sample consisted of peripheral blood. Receptor source: a woman aged 40 to 49 who had recovered from COVID-19.

This clone was detected many times. V gene TRBV6-5 combines with J gene TRBJ1-2; 10 nucleotides match TRBD1. The germline CDR1 and CDR2 sequences are MNHEY and SVGAGI. This CDR3 comprises 13 residues. Trimming removed 1 base from V and 7 bases from J; junction bases left unmatched: 0. CDR3 residues: CASSYWTGGGYTF. The CDR3, as DNA: TGTGCCAGCAGTTACTGGACAGGGGGTGGCTACACCTTC.

The V call is TRBV4-1, the J call TRBJ1-2; D is ambiguous. Per germline, CDR1 MGHRA and CDR2 YSYEKL. The V end was cut by 1 base, the J end by 3 bases, with 9 bases between. CDR3 length equals 14 residues. CDR3 sequence: CASSQGHGDYGYTF. CDR3 DNA: TGCGCCAGCAGCCAAGGACACGGGGACTATGGCTACACCTTC.

The V call is TRBV11-3, the J call TRBJ1-1; 8 nucleotides match TRBD1. CDR1 is SGHNT, CDR2 YENEEA, per germline. V lost 5 bases, J lost 4 bases, and 9 bases stayed unmatched. This CDR3 is 15 amino acids long. The CDR3 loop reads CASSAGQGRGTEAFF. In nucleotides, the CDR3 is TGTGCCAGCAGCGCCGGACAGGGAAGAGGCACTGAAGCTTTCTTT. The complete variable domain, with remaining parts taken from reference TRBV11-3 and TRBJ1-1, reads EAGVVQSPRYKIIEKKQPVAFWCNPISGHNTLYWYLQNLGQGPELLIRYENEEAVDDSQLPKDRFSAERLKGVDSTLKIQPAELGDSAVYLCASSAGQGRGTEAFFGQGTRLTVV.

This chain links TRBV10-3 with TRBJ1-1; 7 positions agree with TRBD1. Germline trimming cut 1 base from V and 5 bases from J; bases unmatched to any gene: 10. Germline CDR1 is ENHRY and CDR2 is SYGVKD. The CDR3 runs 16 residues. CDR3 residues: CAISEYGTVAETEAFF. CDR3 DNA sequence: TGTGCCATCAGTGAGTACGGGACAGTTGCGGAAACTGAAGCTTTCTTT.

The gene calls are TRBV18 and TRBJ2-2; 8 bases are shared with TRBD1. The V segment lost 3 bases and the J segment 0 bases; nucleotides outside the gene matches: 9. The CDR3 is made up of 18 amino acids. Germline V CDR1 and CDR2: KGHSH, LQKENI. DNA for the CDR3: TGTGCCAGCTCACCCGGACTTGGGACAGGATCGAACACCGGGGAGCTGTTTTTT. Its translation: CASSPGLGTGSNTGELFF.

This chain uses TRBV30 with TRBJ2-2; possibly TRBD2 for D (5 bases). V gave up 6 bases and J gave up 1 base, with 6 bases separating them. Germline-derived CDR1 and CDR2 are GTSNPN and SVGIG (reference sequence). CDR3 length: 12 amino acids. CDR3 loop: CACRENTGELFF. The CDR3 region has the DNA TGTGCCTGCCGGGAGAACACCGGGGAGCTGTTTTTT.

This clone was counted a single time. V and J are TRBV27 and TRBJ2-7; 8 nucleotides line up with TRBD2. Germline lookup yields CDR1 MNHEY and CDR2 SMNVEV (reference sequence). CDR3 length: 15 amino acids. Trimming cost V 5 bases and J 7 bases; bases outside gene matches: 13. The CDR3 nucleotides read TGTGCCAGCAGTCTTATCGGGGGGGCGAATGGGGAGCAGTACTTC. The encoded protein is CASSLIGGANGEQYF.

The chain has TRBV5-1 and TRBJ2-1, with 11 bases fitting TRBD1. This CDR3 has 15 amino acids. The junction had 2 bases not matched to a gene; V was cut back by 4 bases and J by 2 bases. Germline V CDR1 and CDR2: SGHRS, YFSETQ. Written as DNA, the CDR3 is TGCGCCAGCAGCCAGGGACAGGGGGCCTACAATGAGCAGTTCTTC. Amino acids: CASSQGQGAYNEQFF.

This chain joins TRBV7-3 and TRBJ2-1, with 14 positions matching TRBD2. This CDR3 is 17 amino acids long. CDR1 and CDR2 from the germline V gene are SGHTA and FQGTGA. After removal of 0 bases from V and 8 bases from J, the junction contained 6 bases not matched to a gene. The CDR3 sequence is CASSLTGGLAGGDEQFF. CDR3 DNA sequence: TGTGCCAGCAGCTTAACCGGCGGACTAGCGGGAGGCGATGAGCAGTTCTTC.

This rearrangement joins TRBV11-2 to TRBJ1-2, with 10 bases that match TRBD1. Germline V gene data show CDR1 as SGHAT and CDR2 as FQNNGV. J gave up 5 bases and V 5 bases, and 11 bases lay outside the gene matches. The CDR3 is made up of 16 amino acids. The CDR3 here is CASSPRTGGLGYGYTF. For the CDR3, the DNA is TGTGCCAGCAGCCCGAGGACAGGGGGTCTAGGGTATGGCTACACCTTC.

The chain couples TRBV7-2 to TRBJ1-3, with 9 bases fitting TRBD1. The length of the CDR3 is 17 residues. Germline V CDR1 and CDR2: SGHTA, FQGNSA. V gave up 5 bases and J gave up 1 base; unmatched junction bases: 9. The CDR3 here is CASSPRSGQGSGNTIYF. The CDR3 region has the DNA TGTGCCAGCAGCCCCCGATCGGGACAGGGTTCTGGAAACACCATATATTTT. The full variable domain, in which reference TRBV7-2 and TRBJ1-3 provide the parts outside the CDR3, is GAGVSQSPSNKVTEKGKDVELRCDPISGHTALYWYRQSLGQGLEFLIYFQGNSAPDKSGLPSDRFSAERTGGSVSTLTIQRTQQEDSAVYLCASSPRSGQGSGNTIYFGEGSWLTVV.

V usage is TRBV5-1 and J usage is TRBJ2-1; TRBD2 agrees at 13 bases. Per the germline V gene, CDR1 is SGHRS and CDR2 is YFSETQ. The junction had 3 bases not matched to a gene; V was cut back by 3 bases and J by 12 bases. The CDR3 has 13 amino acids. The CDR3 sequence: CASSSRLAGGQFF. In nucleotides, the CDR3 is TGCGCCAGCAGCTCTCGACTAGCGGGAGGGCAGTTCTTC.

There are a few counts of this clone. The genes are TRBV19 and TRBJ2-1; 13 bases fit TRBD2. The length of the CDR3 is 17 residues. Germline V gives CDR1 LNHDA, CDR2 SQIVND (reference sequence). CDR3 sequence: CASRGTSGTSSYNEQFF. In DNA, the CDR3 is TGTGCTAGCCGAGGGACTAGCGGGACCAGCTCCTACAATGAGCAGTTCTTC.

The chain has TRBV5-1 and TRBJ1-1; D possibly corresponds to TRBD1 (5 bases). The CDR3 loop spans 16 amino acids. CDR1 and CDR2 from the germline V gene are SGHRS and YFSETQ. V shed 4 bases and J shed 4 bases, with 20 bases lying between them. The CDR3 loop reads CASSQQELRRGTEAFF. In nucleotides, the CDR3 is TGCGCCAGCAGCCAACAGGAGTTGAGGCGGGGCACTGAAGCTTTCTTT.